The entry below gives a single T cell receptor beta chain sequence along with its context. This entry comes from a study of shared clonotypes between healthy human individuals. Study context: Donor ages ranged 18 to 49 years: two women, a few men.

Every immunoSEQ plate was one replicate of a subset's evenly spread DNA. Loaded into unsorted PBMC replicate PCRs was about 330 ng DNA, tens of thousands of T cell genomes. Method: immunoSEQ multiplex PCR; TCRdb's copy keeps in-frame clones and lacks some. The data contain roughly 500,000 clones, around 79% of them seen just once; the ten biggest clones take up around 14%. The V gene end was trimmed by 0 bases and the J gene end by 4 bases; junction bases not matched to a gene: 4. CDR3 size: 17 residues. Germline V gene data show CDR1 as LNHDA and CDR2 as SQIVND (reference sequence). The TCR was taken from a woman aged 40 to 55 in good health. Some clones in this sample may be carry-over from other donors' samples. This chain uses TRBV19 with TRBJ2-2; 11 nucleotides align to TRBD2. Sequencing was done on a sample of PBMCs. The CDR3 protein is CASSIDSGRALTGELFF. CDR3 bases: TGTGCCAGTAGTATAGATAGCGGGAGGGCCCTCACCGGGGAGCTGTTTTTT.